Following are 23 T cell receptor beta chains from one sample sequenced in a study of T-cell reconstitution after alpha-beta-depleted transplantation in children. The library targeted TCRbeta and was prepared with unique molecular identifiers. Using its own MiXCR run on the PCR reads, TCRdb lists one record per CDR3 protein. The sample yields a few hundred thousand distinct CDR3 sequences, around 10% seen once. The specimen comprised PBMCs from the stem cell graft donor, sampled from the stem cell graft. The receptors originated from a human donor who donated a stem cell graft to a child with acute lymphoblastic leukemia.

This clonotype has more than one count but fewer than ten. This chain joins TRBV14 and TRBJ2-3, with 7 bases matching TRBD2. The CDR3 loop spans 15 amino acids. V shed 4 bases and J 1 base; nucleotides not matched to a gene: 5. In germline, CDR1 is SGHDN, CDR2 FVKESK. This CDR3 is CASSPRLAGTDTQYF. CDR3 nucleotide sequence: TGTGCCAGCAGCCCCAGACTAGCTGGCACAGATACGCAGTATTTT. The entire variable domain, with the rest obtained from reference TRBV14 and TRBJ2-3, is as follows: EAGVTQFPSHSVIEKGQTVTLRCDPISGHDNLYWYRRVMGKEIKFLLHFVKESKQDESGMPNNRFLAERTGGTYSTLKVQPAELEDSGVYFCASSPRLAGTDTQYFGPGTRLTVL.

The chain joins TRBV6-5 to TRBJ1-2; no clear D. The CDR3 extends over 13 amino acids. The germline gives CDR1 MNHEY, CDR2 SVGAGI. The V gene lost 3 bases and the J gene lost 6 bases, with 11 bases spanning the gap. DNA for the CDR3: TGTGCCAGCAGTTATGATCTAGCAGATGGCTACACCTTC. It is translated as CASSYDLADGYTF.

This clonotype was seen a few times. DNA of the CDR3: TGCAGCGTGAAGAAGGAGTGGGACAAGGAAGCTGGCTACACCTTC. It encodes CSVKKEWDKEAGYTF. The J gene is TRBJ1-2, the V gene TRBV29-1; D may be TRBD1 (6 bases). CDR1 and CDR2 from the germline V gene are SQVTM and ANQGSEA. The CDR3 consists of 15 residues. V was cut by 6 bases and J by 7 bases, with 24 bases left in between. The variable domain in full, with the rest retrieved from reference TRBV29-1 and TRBJ1-2, is SAVISQKPSRDICQRGTSLTIQCQVDSQVTMMFWYRQQPGQSLTLIATANQGSEATYESGFVIDKFPISRPNLTFSTLTVSNMSPEDSSIYLCSVKKEWDKEAGYTFGSGTRLTVV.

The chain joins TRBV5-1 to TRBJ2-1; D unresolved. CDR3 size: 14 residues. Germline CDR1 SGHRS, CDR2 YFSETQ. The V gene lost 6 bases and the J gene lost 7 bases, with 17 bases spanning the gap. DNA of the CDR3: TGCGCCAGCACCCTTGTGGATGTTAGGAATGAGCAGTTCTTC. Its translation is CASTLVDVRNEQFF.

The chain is built from TRBV7-9 and TRBJ2-7; 9 bases fit TRBD2. Trimming removed 5 bases from V and 6 bases from J; junction bases left unmatched: 2. Germline V gene sequence: CDR1 SEHNR, CDR2 FQNEAQ (reference sequence). This CDR3 comprises 12 residues. CDR3 sequence reads: CASSGSGSEQYF. The CDR3 coding sequence is TGTGCCAGCAGCGGTAGCGGGAGCGAGCAGTACTTC.

This clonotype was counted ten times or more. The chain combines TRBV27 with TRBJ2-7; the match to TRBD1 covers 8 bases. CDR3 size: 15 residues. The junction had 9 bases not matched to a gene; V was cut back by 5 bases and J by 3 bases. Germline CDR1 MNHEY, CDR2 SMNVEV (reference sequence). CDR3 region: CASSPRTGTDYEQYF. In nucleotides, the CDR3 is TGTGCCAGCAGTCCGCGGACAGGGACAGACTACGAGCAGTACTTC.

This clonotype was counted a few times. The rearrangement joins TRBV4-1 to TRBJ2-2; D may be TRBD2 (7 bases). CDR1 MGHRA and CDR2 YSYEKL come from the germline V gene. The CDR3 is 16 amino acids. V was cut by 0 bases and J by 5 bases, with 13 bases left in between. CDR3 in DNA: TGCGCCAGCAGCCAAGAAGGGAGGGGGAGTACCGGGGAGCTGTTTTTT. It yields the protein CASSQEGRGSTGELFF.

This clonotype was found many times. This chain connects TRBV28 to TRBJ1-5, with D uncertain. V lost 4 bases, J lost 0 bases, and 7 bases lay in between. Germline values: CDR1 MDHEN, CDR2 SYDVKM. This CDR3 spans 14 amino acids. CDR3: CASSYLGSNQPQHF. The CDR3 DNA reads as TGTGCCAGCAGTTATCTTGGTAGCAATCAGCCCCAGCATTTT.

Ten or more counts support this clonotype. The CDR3 nucleotides read TGTGCCAGCAGTTCTCCGGGACAGTACCTCTACGAGCAGTACTTC. Translation: CASSSPGQYLYEQYF. This chain joins TRBV28 and TRBJ2-7; the match to TRBD1 covers 7 bases. The germline V gene has CDR1 MDHEN and CDR2 SYDVKM. The CDR3 contains 15 residues. V lost 4 bases to trimming and J lost 3 bases; unmatched junction nucleotides: 9.

The rearrangement links TRBV4-1 to TRBJ1-2; 9 positions match TRBD1. The CDR3 has 15 residues. V lost 3 bases, J lost 7 bases, and 9 bases stayed unmatched. Germline CDR1 reads MGHRA; CDR2 reads YSYEKL. The CDR3 DNA follows: TGCGCCAGCAGCCATTTACCGGGACAGGGAAGTGGCTACACCTTC. The encoded protein is CASSHLPGQGSGYTF.

This clonotype was found a few times. The chain recombines TRBV10-3 with TRBJ1-2, with D possibly matching TRBD1 (5 bases). The CDR3 runs to 17 residues. Germline V CDR1 and CDR2: ENHRY, SYGVKD. Trimming stripped 0 bases from V and 2 bases from J, with 16 bases between. This CDR3 is CAISESQNPGGNYGYTF. The CDR3, as DNA: TGTGCCATCAGTGAGTCGCAAAACCCCGGGGGAAACTATGGCTACACCTTC.

This rearrangement joins TRBV12-3 or TRBV12-4 to TRBJ2-5, with D perhaps matching TRBD1 or TRBD2 (5 bases each). There are 16 residues in the CDR3. Deletions cut 5 bases from V and 4 bases from J, with 20 bases between. The DNA for the CDR3 is TGTGCCAGCAGTGCCGCTGACACGGAGAGGGGAGAGACCCAGTACTTC. This translates into CASSAADTERGETQYF.

This clonotype was recorded only once. V and J are TRBV3-1 and TRBJ1-1; D ambiguous. V was pared by 11 bases and J by 1 base, with 29 bases between. Germline V gene sequence: CDR1 LGHDT, CDR2 YNNKEL (reference sequence). The CDR3 is 18 amino acids. Here the CDR3 reads CAFCPLPGEPPGNTEAFF. Written as DNA, the CDR3 is TGTGCCTTCTGTCCCCTCCCCGGGGAGCCCCCAGGGAACACTGAAGCTTTCTTT.

The chain uses TRBV6-1 and TRBJ1-6, with TRBD1 matching 7 bases. The CDR3 contains 15 residues. Losses at the gene ends were 5 bases for V and 8 bases for J; bases not matched to a gene: 9. Germline-derived CDR1 and CDR2 are MNHNS and SASEGT. The CDR3 region has the DNA TGTGCCAGCAGTCCCACCGGGACAGACGATTCACCCCTCCACTTT. Residues: CASSPTGTDDSPLHF.

This clonotype was observed many times. V usage is TRBV10-3 and J usage is TRBJ2-2; D unresolved. The V gene lost 0 bases and the J gene lost 9 bases, with 2 bases spanning the gap. The germline V gene encodes CDR1 ENHRY and CDR2 SYGVKD. The CDR3 is made up of 11 amino acids. CDR3: CAISESWELFF. The CDR3 nucleotides read TGTGCCATCAGTGAGTCGTGGGAGCTGTTTTTT.

In its sample, this clonotype was seen once. This could be a read error, since a much larger clone is one nucleotide away. The gene calls are TRBV12-3 or TRBV12-4 and TRBJ2-7, with 8 bases that match TRBD2. The CDR3 covers 13 residues. Germline trimming cut 5 bases from V and 10 bases from J; bases unmatched to any gene: 10. The CDR3 nucleotides read TGTGCCAGCAGTCTGGGGACTAGTTCGTCCCAGTACTTC. Translated, it gives CASSLGTSSSQYF.

The V and J genes are TRBV29-1 and TRBJ2-7; D remains ambiguous. Per germline, CDR1 SQVTM and CDR2 ANQGSEA. Trimming stripped 3 bases from V and 9 bases from J, with 15 bases between. This CDR3 comprises 12 residues. CDR3 region: CSVESDPSGQYF. The CDR3 DNA sequence: TGCAGCGTTGAGTCAGATCCCTCAGGGCAGTACTTC.

The sample holds many counts of this clonotype. The V and J genes are TRBV29-1 and TRBJ2-7; D unclear. The V gene lost 0 bases and the J gene lost 6 bases, with 3 bases spanning the gap. Germline assignment: CDR1 SQVTM and CDR2 ANQGSEA. CDR3 length equals 10 residues. CDR3 nucleotide sequence: TGCAGCGTTGAAGAGGCCGAGCAGTACTTC. Its translation: CSVEEAEQYF.

This clonotype was observed a handful of times. The CDR3 DNA reads TGTGCCAGCAGCCCAACTGTTGCTGGAAACACCATATATTTT. It specifies CASSPTVAGNTIYF. The chain links TRBV7-2 to TRBJ1-3; D gene ambiguous. Germline values: CDR1 SGHTA, CDR2 FQGNSA. The CDR3 totals 14 residues. V lost 5 bases to trimming and J lost 2 bases, with 10 bases between them.

The sample holds many counts of this clonotype. The CDR3 region is CASSLTDSGANVLTF. CDR3 bases: TGTGCCAGCAGTCTGACAGACTCTGGGGCCAACGTCCTGACTTTC. The rearrangement joins TRBV28 to TRBJ2-6; D is possibly TRBD1 (5 bases). Trimming removed 5 bases from V and 0 bases from J, with 8 bases in between. The CDR3 spans 15 residues. Germline V gene sequence: CDR1 MDHEN, CDR2 SYDVKM.

This sequence joins TRBV28 and TRBJ2-7; 8 bases are shared with TRBD2. The CDR3 length is 13 residues. Looked up from germline, CDR1 is MDHEN and CDR2 is SYDVKM. After removal of 10 bases from V and 4 bases from J, the junction contained 9 bases not matched to a gene. CDR3 sequence reads: CATWTGGGYEQYF. As DNA, the CDR3 is TGTGCCACCTGGACCGGCGGGGGGTACGAGCAGTACTTC.

In DNA, the CDR3 is TGTGCCAGCAGCTTAATAGGGACTAGCGGGAGGGCAAGCTCCTACGAGCAGTACTTC. Its protein is CASSLIGTSGRASSYEQYF. The chain links TRBV7-8 to TRBJ2-7; 16 bases align to TRBD2. Germline V gene data show CDR1 as SGHVS and CDR2 as FQNEAQ. The V gene end was trimmed by 2 bases and the J gene end by 0 bases; junction bases not matched to a gene: 7. This CDR3 is 19 amino acids long. The complete variable domain, with remaining parts taken from reference TRBV7-8 and TRBJ2-7, reads GAGVSQSPRYKVAKRGQDVALRCDPISGHVSLFWYQQALGQGPEFLTYFQNEAQLDKSGLPSDRFFAERPEGSVSTLKIQRTQQEDSAVYLCASSLIGTSGRASSYEQYFGPGTRLTVT.

This clonotype was detected many times. The V and J genes are TRBV20-1 and TRBJ1-2; no definite D call. Trimming took off 2 bases at V and 4 bases at J, with 5 bases between the two ends. CDR1 is DFQATT and CDR2 is SNEGSKA in the germline V gene (reference sequence). This CDR3 is 11 amino acids long. The CDR3 DNA is TGCAGTGCTAGACACATCTATGGCTACACCTTC. It specifies CSARHIYGYTF.